This T cell receptor beta chain was profiled in a study of Ad26.COV2.S vaccination and SARS-CoV-2 variants. Study context: Donor was assigned to the Ad26.COV2.S arm of trial COV1001.

The method was immunoSEQ multiplex PCR; TCRdb's version includes in-frame clones alone and lacks a portion of them. The sample lists about 460,000 clones, about nine tenths occurring once. The treatment: 15 to 20 received Ad26.COV2.S at low or high dose, single or two shots; about 5 received placebo; per-sample allocation not given. Collection of the samples took place on day 63 after the first injection of vaccine or placebo. V shed 3 bases and J shed 7 bases, with 18 bases lying between them. The CDR3 is 15 residues long. Germline CDR1 is SGHTA and CDR2 is FQGNSA. Here the sequenced sample was peripheral blood, taken in a trial of Ad26.COV2.S vaccine versus placebo. This TCR was recovered from a person between 18 and 59 years old who received the Ad26.COV2.S COVID-19 vaccine or a placebo. The chain carries TRBV7-2 and TRBJ2-5, with D uncertain. The CDR3 coding sequence is TGTGCCAGCAGCTTCTACGGGTCGAGCCTAGGGACCCAGTACTTC. Translating it yields CASSFYGSSLGTQYF.